What follows are 21 T cell receptor beta chains derived from one specimen sequenced in a study of T cell responses to AZD1222 COVID-19 vaccine. TCRdb keeps only in-frame clones here, not all; method: immunoSEQ multiplex PCR. The sample lists roughly 180,000 clones, about 90% occurring once. The sample was peripheral blood, taken on day 0 of AZD1222 vaccination. Receptors were obtained from an adult in good health.

CDR3 sequence reads: CASSPRGGLYNEQFF. Here the CDR3 DNA reads TGTGCCAGCAGCCCCAGGGGGGGCTTGTACAATGAGCAGTTCTTC. The chain is built from TRBV6-4 and TRBJ2-1; D tentatively reads TRBD1 or TRBD2 (7 bases each). Germline V gives CDR1 MRHNA, CDR2 SNTAGT. Trimming stripped 6 bases from V and 4 bases from J, with 16 bases between. This CDR3 spans 15 amino acids.

The V call is TRBV6-1, the J call TRBJ1-2; D is uncertain. The CDR3 consists of 14 residues. Germline V gene data show CDR1 as MNHNS and CDR2 as SASEGT. The V gene lost 2 bases and the J gene lost 8 bases, with 15 bases spanning the gap. The CDR3, as DNA: TGTGCCAGCAGTGAATTTCGTGGCAGCGGGGGCTACACCTTC. Translating gives CASSEFRGSGGYTF.

This chain joins TRBV19 and TRBJ1-2, with 8 bases fitting TRBD1. V shed 6 bases and J 7 bases; nucleotides not matched to a gene: 13. The CDR3 has 15 amino acids. Germline loops: CDR1 LNHDA, CDR2 SQIVND (reference sequence). CDR3 nucleotides: TGTGCCAGTAGCCCTCAGGACAGGGCCAGGGGTGGCTACACCTTC. This encodes CASSPQDRARGGYTF.

The rearrangement joins TRBV27 to TRBJ2-3; TRBD1 might be the D (6 bases). This CDR3 spans 15 amino acids. V dropped 6 bases and J dropped 4 bases, with 17 bases sitting between them. CDR1 and CDR2 (germline): MNHEY, SMNVEV (reference sequence). CDR3 nucleotide sequence: TGTGCCAGCAGGATCCGGGACATCTTCCCAGATACGCAGTATTTT. Translated: CASRIRDIFPDTQYF.

In its sample, this clone was seen once. The chain has TRBV18 and TRBJ2-6; D may be TRBD1 (5 bases). The CDR3 is 18 residues long. Germline loops: CDR1 KGHSH, CDR2 LQKENI. V lost 3 bases and J lost 0, with 15 bases in between. The CDR3 nucleotides read TGTGCCAGCTCACCCTACTACTCAGGGCTCTCTGGGGCCAACGTCCTGACTTTC. As protein: CASSPYYSGLSGANVLTF.

The chain is built from TRBV3-1 (or the pseudogene TRBV3-2) and TRBJ1-3, with 9 positions matching TRBD1. The J segment lost 2 bases and the V segment lost 6 bases, leaving 2 bases of the junction unmatched. Germline V gene sequence: CDR1 LGHDT, CDR2 YNNKEL (reference sequence). This CDR3 is built from 14 residues. The DNA of the CDR3 is TGTGCCAGCAGTTGGACAGGGGCTGGAAACACCATATATTTT. Amino acids: CASSWTGAGNTIYF.

This chain uses TRBV19 with TRBJ2-1, with TRBD2 identical over 8 bases. The trim removed 6 bases at V and 7 bases at J, leaving 5 bases unmatched. The CDR3 consists of 13 residues. Germline loops: CDR1 LNHDA, CDR2 SQIVND (reference sequence). The CDR3: CASRSGGGNEQFF. CDR3 DNA sequence: TGTGCCAGTAGGAGCGGGGGCGGTAATGAGCAGTTCTTC. The full variable domain, with the rest looked up from reference TRBV19 and TRBJ2-1, is DGGITQSPKYLFRKEGQNVTLSCEQNLNHDAMYWYRQDPGQGLRLIYYSQIVNDFQKGDIAEGYSVSREKKESFPLTVTSAQKNPTAFYLCASRSGGGNEQFFGPGTRLTVL.

This chain uses TRBV13 with TRBJ2-2, with D tentatively TRBD1 (6 bases). The CDR3 is 15 amino acids. CDR1 and CDR2 (germline): PRHDT, FYEKMQ (reference sequence). Trimming pared 3 bases from V and 7 bases from J, leaving 15 bases between. This CDR3 is CASSLGPGVGGELFF. The DNA of the CDR3 is TGTGCCAGCAGCTTGGGGCCAGGGGTTGGCGGGGAGCTGTTTTTT.

This sequence joins TRBV5-4 and TRBJ2-5; D ambiguous. The CDR3 extends over 12 amino acids. The V and J ends lost 2 bases and 5 bases respectively, with 7 bases between them. Looked up from germline, CDR1 is SGHNT and CDR2 is YYREEE (reference sequence). The CDR3 here is CASSFSGETQYF. As DNA, the CDR3 is TGTGCCAGCAGCTTCTCTGGGGAGACCCAGTACTTC.

DNA of the CDR3: TGTGCCAGCAGCCAAGATGGTGGTCAGGCTCGAGACTACACCTTC. It translates to CASSQDGGQARDYTF. J is TRBJ1-2 and V is TRBV3-1 (or the pseudogene TRBV3-2), with D hard to call. Trimming left V 0 bases short and J 10 bases short, with 18 bases between. Germline V gene sequence: CDR1 LGHDT, CDR2 YNNKEL (reference sequence). This CDR3 is built from 15 residues.

J is TRBJ1-5 and V is TRBV19, with D tentatively TRBD1 (5 bases). This CDR3 spans 16 amino acids. CDR1 and CDR2 (germline): LNHDA, SQIVND (reference sequence). V was cut by 7 bases and J by 2 bases, with 18 bases left in between. CDR3 bases: TGTGCCAGTACTGGGGTGGGGCCCGGAGGCAATCAGCCCCAGCATTTT. This translates into CASTGVGPGGNQPQHF.

The rearrangement links TRBV28 to TRBJ1-5; D possibly corresponds to TRBD1 (5 bases). The CDR3 is 13 residues long. V dropped 5 bases and J dropped 4 bases, with 9 bases sitting between them. Germline V CDR1 and CDR2: MDHEN, SYDVKM. CDR3 nucleotide sequence: TGTGCCAGCAGTACAGGCGCAAATCAGCCCCAGCATTTT. Its protein product is CASSTGANQPQHF.

V usage is TRBV7-2 and J usage is TRBJ2-2, with 8 bases fitting TRBD2. Germline lookup yields CDR1 SGHTA and CDR2 FQGNSA. This CDR3 is 15 amino acids long. The V segment lost 3 bases and the J segment 1 base; nucleotides outside the gene matches: 1. The CDR3 sequence is CASSLAGGNTGELFF. In DNA, the CDR3 is TGTGCCAGCAGCTTGGCGGGGGGGAACACCGGGGAGCTGTTTTTT. Based on the CDR3 plus reference TRBV7-2 and TRBJ2-2, the full variable domain is GAGVSQSPSNKVTEKGKDVELRCDPISGHTALYWYRQSLGQGLEFLIYFQGNSAPDKSGLPSDRFSAERTGGSVSTLTIQRTQQEDSAVYLCASSLAGGNTGELFFGEGSRLTVL.

This clone showed up just once. This rearrangement joins TRBV9 to TRBJ1-5, with TRBD1 matching 9 bases. The CDR3 is made up of 14 amino acids. J lost 6 bases, V lost 0 bases, and 1 base had no gene match. From germline, CDR1 is SGDLS and CDR2 YYNGEE. CDR3 nucleotide sequence: TGTGCCAGCAGCGTAGGACAGGGGGTTCAGCCCCAGCATTTT. Its protein is CASSVGQGVQPQHF. The full variable domain, its missing parts supplied by reference TRBV9 and TRBJ1-5, is DSGVTQTPKHLITATGQRVTLRCSPRSGDLSVYWYQQSLDQGLQFLIQYYNGEERAKGNILERFSAQQFPDLHSELNLSSLELGDSALYFCASSVGQGVQPQHFGDGTRLSIL.

The chain links TRBV30 to TRBJ1-1, with D possibly matching TRBD1 (5 bases). The germline V gene has CDR1 GTSNPN and CDR2 SVGIG (reference sequence). V shed 3 bases and J shed 6 bases, with 14 bases lying between them. CDR3 size: 13 residues. The CDR3 DNA sequence: TGTGCCTGGAGACGGGCCCTGGGGGCTGAAGCTTTCTTT. Translated: CAWRRALGAEAFF.

This chain uses TRBV11-2 with TRBJ1-5, with D perhaps matching TRBD1 (5 bases). Trimming cost V 3 bases and J 4 bases, with 7 bases left between them. This CDR3 is 13 amino acids long. The germline V gene encodes CDR1 SGHAT and CDR2 FQNNGV. CDR3 loop: CASSFQGNQPQHF. CDR3 DNA: TGTGCCAGCAGCTTTCAGGGTAATCAGCCCCAGCATTTT.

This clone appeared once. The rearrangement uses TRBV7-2 and TRBJ1-2; the D is unclear. Trimming shortened V by 3 bases and J by 8 bases, and 13 bases separated the two germline ends. Germline V gives CDR1 SGHTA, CDR2 FQGNSA. CDR3 size: 13 residues. In DNA form, the CDR3 reads TGTGCCAGCAGCTTTGAGGGTTTTGGGGGCTACACCTTC. Residues: CASSFEGFGGYTF.

V and J are TRBV25-1 and TRBJ1-1; tentative D call: TRBD1 (5 bases). V was clipped by 3 bases and J by 3 bases, with 11 bases between them. The CDR3 is made up of 14 amino acids. Germline assignment: CDR1 MGHDK and CDR2 SYGVNS. CDR3 sequence (DNA): TGTGCCAGCAGTGATGGGCAGGGAGACACTGAAGCTTTCTTT. The encoded protein is CASSDGQGDTEAFF.

The rearrangement joins TRBV7-8 to TRBJ2-2; no clear D. The CDR3 extends over 13 amino acids. CDR1 SGHVS and CDR2 FQNEAQ come from the germline V gene. V shed 1 base and J shed 8 bases, with 8 bases lying between them. The CDR3 region is CASSLDTLGELFF. DNA of the CDR3: TGTGCCAGCAGCTTAGACACGTTAGGGGAGCTGTTTTTT.

The J gene is TRBJ2-2, the V gene TRBV5-1; TRBD1 matches 8 bases. Looked up from germline, CDR1 is SGHRS and CDR2 is YFSETQ. The trim removed 3 bases at V and 5 bases at J, leaving 12 bases unmatched. The CDR3 is 17 residues long. The CDR3 is CASSSSPTGGRTGELFF. The CDR3 DNA is TGCGCCAGCAGCTCATCCCCCACAGGGGGGAGAACCGGGGAGCTGTTTTTT.

Only one count was recorded for this clone. This sequence joins TRBV5-5 and TRBJ1-6; no clear D. CDR3 length: 14 residues. Germline CDR1 is SGHKS and CDR2 is YYEKEE (reference sequence). The V end lost 4 bases, the J end lost 6 bases, and 11 bases lay between the germline ends. The CDR3 DNA sequence: TGTGCCAGCAGCCCGCACAGCCCTAATTCACCCCTCCACTTT. This sequence encodes CASSPHSPNSPLHF.